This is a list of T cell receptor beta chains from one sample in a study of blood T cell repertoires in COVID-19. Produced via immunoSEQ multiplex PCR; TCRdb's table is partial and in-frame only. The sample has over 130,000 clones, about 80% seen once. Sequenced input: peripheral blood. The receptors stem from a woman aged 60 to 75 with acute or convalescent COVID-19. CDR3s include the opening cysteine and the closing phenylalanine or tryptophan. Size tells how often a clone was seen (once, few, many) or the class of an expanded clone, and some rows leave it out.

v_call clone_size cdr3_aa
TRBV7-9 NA CASSLGENQPQHF
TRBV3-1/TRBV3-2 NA CASSRGLSNQPQHF
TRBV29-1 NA CSVVLVRGSLGETQYF
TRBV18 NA CASSPRVNEQFF
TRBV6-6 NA CASSYGPGVTGEQYF
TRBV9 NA CASSALAGSYNEQFF
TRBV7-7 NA CASSPGQGAYEQFF
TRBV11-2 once CASSLGGGGYNEQFF
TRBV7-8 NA CASSSLPDRAGANVLTF
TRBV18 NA CASSPSGGATLYGYTF
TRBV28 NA CASSLGADTYEQYF
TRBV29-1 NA CSVQAGLDTEAFF
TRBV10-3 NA CAIKAGGTSGSYEQFF
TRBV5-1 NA CASSGTGTGDTGYTF
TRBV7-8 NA CASSLEKRGSNQPQHF
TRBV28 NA CASSLRGLAGAVYEQYF
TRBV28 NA CASSLIQGLEKTQYF
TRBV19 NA CASRSPGQGSSPLHF
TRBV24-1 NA CATSDSLAGGLYEQYF
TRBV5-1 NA CASSFQGISSGNTIYF
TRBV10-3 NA CAISHKQGAIGGEQFF
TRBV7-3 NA CASSRHRGREKLFF
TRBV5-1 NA CASSLRGTQPQHF
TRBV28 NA CASSAPSGPGDTQYF
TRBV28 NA CASSPGQGWVSNQPQHF
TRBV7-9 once CASRTGLAEINEQFF
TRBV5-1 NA CASSFGGSTGELFF
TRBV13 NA CASSLQGPTDTQYF
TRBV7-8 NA CASSLVGGGVNEQFF
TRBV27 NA CASSQQENYEQYF
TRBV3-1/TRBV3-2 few CASAQANTEAFF
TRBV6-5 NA CASSLGSGESNQPQHF
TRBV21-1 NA CASIRFWLEWDIQYF
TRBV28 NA CAGGQRNTGELFF
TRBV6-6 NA CASSKLAGDYEQYF
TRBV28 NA CASSFGRVGSNEQYF
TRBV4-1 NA CASSQASGTEAFF
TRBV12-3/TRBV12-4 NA CASSPGGNTIYF
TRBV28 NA CASYPGFGYYEQYF
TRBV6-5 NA CASSFLQGASNYGYTF
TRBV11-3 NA CASSGQTGGGGEQFF